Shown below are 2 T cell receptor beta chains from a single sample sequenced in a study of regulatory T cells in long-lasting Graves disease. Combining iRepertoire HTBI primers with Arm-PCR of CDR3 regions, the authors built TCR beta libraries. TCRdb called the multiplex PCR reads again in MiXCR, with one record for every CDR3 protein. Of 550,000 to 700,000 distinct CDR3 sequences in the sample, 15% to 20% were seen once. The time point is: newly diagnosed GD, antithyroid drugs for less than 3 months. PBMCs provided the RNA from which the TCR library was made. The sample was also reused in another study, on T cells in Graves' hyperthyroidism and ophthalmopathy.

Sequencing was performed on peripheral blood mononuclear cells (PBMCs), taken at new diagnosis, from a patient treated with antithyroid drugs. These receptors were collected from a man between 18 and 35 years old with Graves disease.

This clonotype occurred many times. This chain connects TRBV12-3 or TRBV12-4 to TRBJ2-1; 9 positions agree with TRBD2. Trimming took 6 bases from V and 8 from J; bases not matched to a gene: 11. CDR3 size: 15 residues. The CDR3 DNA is TGTGCCAGCAGCGTTAGCGGGAGCCGTTCGGATGAGCAGTTCTTC. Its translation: CASSVSGSRSDEQFF.

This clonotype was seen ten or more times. This chain's CDR3 is CASTGPGDEQFF. In nucleotides, the CDR3 is TGTGCCAGCACGGGCCCGGGGGATGAGCAGTTCTTC. J is TRBJ2-1 and V is TRBV2; D might be TRBD2 (6 bases). Trimming left V 7 bases short and J 8 bases short, with 12 bases between. In germline, CDR1 is SNHLY, CDR2 FYNNEI. This CDR3 spans 12 amino acids. Together with reference TRBV2 and TRBJ2-1, the CDR3 gives the full variable domain: EPEVTQTPSHQVTQMGQEVILRCVPISNHLYFYWYRQILGQKVEFLVSFYNNEISEKSEIFDDQFSVERPDGSNFTLKIRSTKLEDSAMYFCASTGPGDEQFFGPGTRLTVL.